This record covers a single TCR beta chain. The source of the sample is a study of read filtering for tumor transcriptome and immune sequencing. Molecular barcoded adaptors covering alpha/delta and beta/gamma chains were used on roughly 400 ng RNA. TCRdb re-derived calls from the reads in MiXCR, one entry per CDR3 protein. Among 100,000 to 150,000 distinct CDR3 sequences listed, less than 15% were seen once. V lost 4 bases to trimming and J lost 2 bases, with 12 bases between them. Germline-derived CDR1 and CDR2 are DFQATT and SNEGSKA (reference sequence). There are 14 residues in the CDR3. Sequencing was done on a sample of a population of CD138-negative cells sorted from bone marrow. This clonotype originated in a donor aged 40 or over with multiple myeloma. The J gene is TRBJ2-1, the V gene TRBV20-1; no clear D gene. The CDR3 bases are TGCAGTGCTAAGAAGGCCGGAACCTACAATGAGCAGTTCTTC. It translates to CSAKKAGTYNEQFF.